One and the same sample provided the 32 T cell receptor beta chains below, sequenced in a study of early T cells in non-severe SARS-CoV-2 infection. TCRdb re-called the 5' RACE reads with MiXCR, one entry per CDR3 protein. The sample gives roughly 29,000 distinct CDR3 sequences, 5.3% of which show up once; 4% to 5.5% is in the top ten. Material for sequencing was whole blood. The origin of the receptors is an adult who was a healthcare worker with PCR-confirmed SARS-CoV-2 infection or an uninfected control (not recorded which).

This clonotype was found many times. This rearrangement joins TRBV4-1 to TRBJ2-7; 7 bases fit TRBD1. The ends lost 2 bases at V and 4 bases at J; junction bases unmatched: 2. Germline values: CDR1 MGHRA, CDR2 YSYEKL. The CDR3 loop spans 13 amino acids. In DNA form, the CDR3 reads TGCGCCAGCAGCCAACAACAGGGGTACGAGCAGTACTTC. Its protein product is CASSQQQGYEQYF.

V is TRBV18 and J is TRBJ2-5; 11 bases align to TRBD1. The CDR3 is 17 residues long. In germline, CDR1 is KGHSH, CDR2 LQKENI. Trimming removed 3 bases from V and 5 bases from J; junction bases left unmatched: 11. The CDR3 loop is CASSPLRTGGYEETQYF. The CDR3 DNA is TGTGCCAGCTCACCCCTTCGGACAGGGGGCTACGAGGAGACCCAGTACTTC.

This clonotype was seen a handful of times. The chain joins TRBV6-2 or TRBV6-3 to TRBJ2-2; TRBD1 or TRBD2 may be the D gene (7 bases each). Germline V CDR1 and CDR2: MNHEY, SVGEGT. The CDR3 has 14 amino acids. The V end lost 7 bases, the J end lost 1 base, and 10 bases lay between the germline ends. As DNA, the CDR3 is TGTGCCAGCACCAGGGGGGGGAACACCGGGGAGCTGTTTTTT. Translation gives CASTRGGNTGELFF.

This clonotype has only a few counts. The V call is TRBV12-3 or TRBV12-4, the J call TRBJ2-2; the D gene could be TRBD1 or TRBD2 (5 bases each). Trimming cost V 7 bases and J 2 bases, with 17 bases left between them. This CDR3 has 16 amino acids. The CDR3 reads CASTAVGELNTGELFF. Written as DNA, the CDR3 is TGTGCCAGCACCGCGGTAGGGGAGTTAAACACCGGGGAGCTGTTTTTT.

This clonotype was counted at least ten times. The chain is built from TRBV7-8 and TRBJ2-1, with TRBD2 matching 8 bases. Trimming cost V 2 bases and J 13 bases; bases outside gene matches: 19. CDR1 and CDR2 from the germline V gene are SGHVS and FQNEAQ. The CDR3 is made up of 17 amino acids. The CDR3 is CASSLMFLFGGGNPQFF. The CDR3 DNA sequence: TGTGCCAGCAGCTTAATGTTTCTTTTCGGCGGGGGGAATCCCCAGTTCTTC.

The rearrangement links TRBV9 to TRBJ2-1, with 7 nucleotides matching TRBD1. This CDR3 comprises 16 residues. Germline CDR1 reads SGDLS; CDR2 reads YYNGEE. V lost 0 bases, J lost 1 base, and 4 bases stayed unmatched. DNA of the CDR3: TGTGCCAGCAGCGTAGAAGGCAGGGGGTCCTACAATGAGCAGTTCTTC. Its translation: CASSVEGRGSYNEQFF.

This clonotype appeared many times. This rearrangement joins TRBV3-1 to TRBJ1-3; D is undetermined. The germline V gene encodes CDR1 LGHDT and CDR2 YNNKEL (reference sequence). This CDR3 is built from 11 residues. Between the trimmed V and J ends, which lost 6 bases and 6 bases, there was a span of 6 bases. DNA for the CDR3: TGTGCCAGCAGTTGGCTAAACACCATATATTTT. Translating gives CASSWLNTIYF.

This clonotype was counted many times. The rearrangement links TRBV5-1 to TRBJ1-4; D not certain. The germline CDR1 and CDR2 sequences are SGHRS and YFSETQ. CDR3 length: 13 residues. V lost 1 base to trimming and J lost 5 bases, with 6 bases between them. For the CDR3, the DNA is TGCGCCAGCAGCTTGAATGTAAATGAAAAACTGTTTTTT. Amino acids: CASSLNVNEKLFF.

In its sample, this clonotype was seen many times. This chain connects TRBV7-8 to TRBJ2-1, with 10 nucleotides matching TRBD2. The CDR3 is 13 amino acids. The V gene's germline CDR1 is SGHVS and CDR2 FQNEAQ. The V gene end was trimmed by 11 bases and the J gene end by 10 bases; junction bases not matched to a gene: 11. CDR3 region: CAGASGSFSEQFF. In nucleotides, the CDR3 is TGTGCCGGGGCTAGCGGGAGTTTCTCCGAGCAGTTCTTC.

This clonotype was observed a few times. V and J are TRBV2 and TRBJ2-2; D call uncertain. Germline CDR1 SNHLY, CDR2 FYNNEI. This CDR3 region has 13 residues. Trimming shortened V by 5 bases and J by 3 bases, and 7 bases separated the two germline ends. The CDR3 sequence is CASSFKDTGELFF. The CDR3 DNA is TGTGCCAGCAGTTTTAAGGACACCGGGGAGCTGTTTTTT.

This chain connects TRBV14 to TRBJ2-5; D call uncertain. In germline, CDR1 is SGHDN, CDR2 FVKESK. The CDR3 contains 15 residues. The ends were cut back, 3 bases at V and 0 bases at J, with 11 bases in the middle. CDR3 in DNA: TGTGCCAGCAGCCACTTACGTACGTACCAAGAGACCCAGTACTTC. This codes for CASSHLRTYQETQYF.

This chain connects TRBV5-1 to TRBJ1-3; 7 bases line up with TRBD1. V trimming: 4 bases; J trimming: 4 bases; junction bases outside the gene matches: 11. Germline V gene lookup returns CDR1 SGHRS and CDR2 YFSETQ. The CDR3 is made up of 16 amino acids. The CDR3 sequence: CASSVGQVEVGNTIYF. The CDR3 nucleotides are TGCGCCAGCAGCGTAGGACAGGTGGAAGTCGGAAACACCATATATTTT.

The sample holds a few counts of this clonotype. The CDR3 is CASSLSGNYEQYF. The CDR3 DNA follows: TGTGCCAGCAGTTTGTCCGGGAACTACGAGCAGTACTTC. The chain combines TRBV12-3 or TRBV12-4 with TRBJ2-7; maybe TRBD2 (5 bases). V was cut by 3 bases and J by 3 bases, with 9 bases left in between. The CDR3 totals 13 residues.

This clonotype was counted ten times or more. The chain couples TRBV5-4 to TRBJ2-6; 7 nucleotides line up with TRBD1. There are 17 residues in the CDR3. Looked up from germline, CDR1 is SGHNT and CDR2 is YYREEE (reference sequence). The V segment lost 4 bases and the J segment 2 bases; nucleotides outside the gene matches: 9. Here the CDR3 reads CASSLRQGRTGANVLTF. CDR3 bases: TGTGCCAGCAGCCTCAGACAGGGCCGTACTGGGGCCAACGTCCTGACTTTC.

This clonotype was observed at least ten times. CDR3 nucleotides: TGTGCCAGCAGCCAAGCAGGACGAAATGAGCAGTTCTTC. Translating gives CASSQAGRNEQFF. J is TRBJ2-1 and V is TRBV3-1; D ambiguous. Trimming took 1 base from V and 7 from J, leaving 8 bases between them. Germline V gene sequence: CDR1 LGHDT, CDR2 YNNKEL (reference sequence). The CDR3 totals 13 residues.

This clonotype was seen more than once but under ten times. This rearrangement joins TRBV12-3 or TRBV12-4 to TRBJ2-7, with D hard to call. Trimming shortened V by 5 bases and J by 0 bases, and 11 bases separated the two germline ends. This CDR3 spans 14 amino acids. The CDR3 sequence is CASSDRRISYEQYF. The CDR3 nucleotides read TGTGCCAGCAGTGACCGACGGATCTCCTACGAGCAGTACTTC.

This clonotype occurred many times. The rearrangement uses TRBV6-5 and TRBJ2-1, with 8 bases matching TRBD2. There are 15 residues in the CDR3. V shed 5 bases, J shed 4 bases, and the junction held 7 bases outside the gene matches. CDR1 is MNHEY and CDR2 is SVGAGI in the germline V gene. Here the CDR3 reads CASSSERGNYNEQFF. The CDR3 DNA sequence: TGTGCCAGCAGTAGCGAGCGGGGGAATTACAATGAGCAGTTCTTC.

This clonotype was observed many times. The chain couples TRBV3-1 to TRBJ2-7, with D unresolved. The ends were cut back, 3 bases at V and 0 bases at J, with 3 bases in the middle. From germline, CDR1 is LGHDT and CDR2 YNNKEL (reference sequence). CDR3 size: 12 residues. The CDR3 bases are TGTGCCAGCAGCCAGAGCTCCTACGAGCAGTACTTC. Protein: CASSQSSYEQYF.

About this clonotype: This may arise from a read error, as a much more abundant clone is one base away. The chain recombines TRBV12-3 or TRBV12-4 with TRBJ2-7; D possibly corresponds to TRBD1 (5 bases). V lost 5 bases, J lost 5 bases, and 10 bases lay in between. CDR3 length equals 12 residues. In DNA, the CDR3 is TGTGCCAGCAGTCTGACAGCCGACGAGCAGTACTTC. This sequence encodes CASSLTADEQYF.

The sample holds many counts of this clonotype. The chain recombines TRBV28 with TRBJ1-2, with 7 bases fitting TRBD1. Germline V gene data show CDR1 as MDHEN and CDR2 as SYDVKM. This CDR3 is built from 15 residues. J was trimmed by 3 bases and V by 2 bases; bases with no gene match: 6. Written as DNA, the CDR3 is TGTGCCAGCAGTTTACAAGAAGGGGGCTACTATGGCTACACCTTC. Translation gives CASSLQEGGYYGYTF.

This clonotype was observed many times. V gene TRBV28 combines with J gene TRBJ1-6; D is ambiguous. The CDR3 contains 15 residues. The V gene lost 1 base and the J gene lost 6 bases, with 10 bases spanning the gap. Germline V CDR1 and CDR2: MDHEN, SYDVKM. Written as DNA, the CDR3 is TGTGCCAGCAGTTTATCGAGGTTGGGTAATTCACCCCTCCACTTT. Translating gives CASSLSRLGNSPLHF. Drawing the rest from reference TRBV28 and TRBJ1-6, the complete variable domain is DVKVTQSSRYLVKRTGEKVFLECVQDMDHENMFWYRQDPGLGLRLIYFSYDVKMKEKGDIPEGYSVSREKKERFSLILESASTNQTSMYLCASSLSRLGNSPLHFGNGTRLTVT.

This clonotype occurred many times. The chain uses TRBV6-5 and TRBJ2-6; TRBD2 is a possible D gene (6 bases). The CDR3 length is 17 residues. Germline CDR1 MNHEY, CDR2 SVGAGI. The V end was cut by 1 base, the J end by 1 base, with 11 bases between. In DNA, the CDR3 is TGTGCCAGCAGTTACTTGGCAGGGAGGTCTGGGGCCAACGTCCTGACTTTC. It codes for CASSYLAGRSGANVLTF.

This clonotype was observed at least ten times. In nucleotides, the CDR3 is TGTGCCCACGGGGCGAGGAGTGAAGCTTTCTTT. As protein: CAHGARSEAFF. The chain uses TRBV6-1 and TRBJ1-1; D is perhaps TRBD1 (5 bases). This CDR3 has 11 amino acids. The V end lost 11 bases, the J end lost 7 bases, and 14 bases lay between the germline ends. CDR1 is MNHNS and CDR2 is SASEGT in the germline V gene.

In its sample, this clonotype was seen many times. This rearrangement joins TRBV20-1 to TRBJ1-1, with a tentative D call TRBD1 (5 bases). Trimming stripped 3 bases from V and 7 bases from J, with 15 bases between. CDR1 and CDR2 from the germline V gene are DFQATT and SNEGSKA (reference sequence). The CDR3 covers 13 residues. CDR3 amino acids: CSARDTRDHEAFF. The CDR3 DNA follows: TGCAGTGCTAGGGATACGCGGGACCATGAAGCTTTCTTT.

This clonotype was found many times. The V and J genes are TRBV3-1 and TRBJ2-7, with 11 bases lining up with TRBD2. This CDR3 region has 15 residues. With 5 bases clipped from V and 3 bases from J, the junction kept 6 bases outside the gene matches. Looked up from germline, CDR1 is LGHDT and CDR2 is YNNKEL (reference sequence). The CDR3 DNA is TGTGCCAGCAGCTACGGGACTAGCGGTTACTACGAGCAGTACTTC. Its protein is CASSYGTSGYYEQYF.

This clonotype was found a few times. The CDR3 spells CASSVVRGMEHGELFF. CDR3 nucleotide sequence: TGTGCCAGCAGCGTAGTAAGAGGGATGGAACACGGGGAGCTGTTTTTT. The rearrangement joins TRBV9 to TRBJ2-2; possible D gene TRBD2, 5 bases. Deletions cut 0 bases from V and 7 bases from J, with 16 bases between. CDR1 is SGDLS, CDR2 YYNGEE, per germline. The CDR3 extends over 16 amino acids.

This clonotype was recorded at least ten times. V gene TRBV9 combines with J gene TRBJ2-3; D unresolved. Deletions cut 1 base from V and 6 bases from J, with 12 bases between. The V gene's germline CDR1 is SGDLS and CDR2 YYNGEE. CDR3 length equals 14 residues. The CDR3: CASSVSPSRDTQYF. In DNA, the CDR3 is TGTGCCAGCAGCGTAAGTCCAAGTCGGGATACGCAGTATTTT.

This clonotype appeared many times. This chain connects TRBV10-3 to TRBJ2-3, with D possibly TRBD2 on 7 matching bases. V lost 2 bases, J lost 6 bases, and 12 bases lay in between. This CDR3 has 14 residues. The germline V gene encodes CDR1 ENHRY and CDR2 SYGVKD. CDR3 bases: TGTGCCATCAGTGAGCGGGGGGCGCGGGATACGCAGTATTTT. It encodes CAISERGARDTQYF.

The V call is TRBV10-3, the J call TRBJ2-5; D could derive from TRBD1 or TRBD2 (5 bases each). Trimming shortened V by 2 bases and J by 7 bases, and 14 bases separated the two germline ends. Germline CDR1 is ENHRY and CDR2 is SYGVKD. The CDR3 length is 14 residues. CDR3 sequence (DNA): TGTGCCATCAGTGAGGAGGGGCAAGGATCGACCCAGTACTTC. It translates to CAISEEGQGSTQYF.

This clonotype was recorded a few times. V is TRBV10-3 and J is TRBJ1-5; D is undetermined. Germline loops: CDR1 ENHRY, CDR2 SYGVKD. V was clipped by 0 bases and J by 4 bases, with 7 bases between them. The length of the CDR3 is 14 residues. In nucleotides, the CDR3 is TGTGCCATCAGTGAGTCCCGGGGTAATCAGCCCCAGCATTTT. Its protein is CAISESRGNQPQHF.

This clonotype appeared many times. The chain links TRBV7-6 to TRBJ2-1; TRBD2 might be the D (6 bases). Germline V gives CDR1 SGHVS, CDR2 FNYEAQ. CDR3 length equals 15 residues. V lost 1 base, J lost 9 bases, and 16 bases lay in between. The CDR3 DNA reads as TGTGCCAGCAGCTTAGGTCGGGCGGGGTCGGGTGAGCAGTTCTTC. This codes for CASSLGRAGSGEQFF. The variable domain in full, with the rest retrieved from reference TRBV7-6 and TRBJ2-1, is GAGVSQSPRYKVTKRGQDVALRCDPISGHVSLYWYRQALGQGPEFLTYFNYEAQQDKSGLPNDRFSAERPEGSISTLTIQRTEQRDSAMYRCASSLGRAGSGEQFFGPGTRLTVL.

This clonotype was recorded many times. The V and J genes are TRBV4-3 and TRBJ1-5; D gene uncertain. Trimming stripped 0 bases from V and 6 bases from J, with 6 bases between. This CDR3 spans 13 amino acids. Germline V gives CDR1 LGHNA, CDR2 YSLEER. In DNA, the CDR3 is TGCGCCAGCAGCCAAGATCGGGGTCAGCCCCAGCATTTT. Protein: CASSQDRGQPQHF.